This T cell receptor (beta chain) was observed in a study of T cells after yellow fever vaccination. Study at large: The SMART-Seq v4 Ultra Low Input method served to prepare the low-cell-number fractions.

UMIs and a universal primer site were added when TCR cDNA was made by 5'RACE template switching. TCRdb re-analysed the 5' RACE reads in MiXCR, keeping a single row per CDR3 protein. The sample carries hundreds of thousands of distinct CDR3 sequences, 8.5% to 9% recorded once. Concerning this clonotype itself: Its antigen is currently unknown.

V dropped 4 bases and J dropped 0 bases, with 15 bases sitting between them. This CDR3 comprises 17 residues. General study findings and limits: Post-booster repertoires again held most primary-vaccination clones (about 96% CD4, roughly 88% CD8).

The V gene is TRBV12-3 or TRBV12-4, the J gene TRBJ1-4, with D unresolved. The TCR sequence derives from a young man who received the YFV17D yellow fever vaccine. Specimen: PBMCs, collected on the day of the first yellow fever vaccination. The CDR3 bases are TGTGCCAGCAGTTCCGGATACTATTCCACAACTAATGAAAAACTGTTTTTT. It is translated as CASSSGYYSTTNEKLFF.